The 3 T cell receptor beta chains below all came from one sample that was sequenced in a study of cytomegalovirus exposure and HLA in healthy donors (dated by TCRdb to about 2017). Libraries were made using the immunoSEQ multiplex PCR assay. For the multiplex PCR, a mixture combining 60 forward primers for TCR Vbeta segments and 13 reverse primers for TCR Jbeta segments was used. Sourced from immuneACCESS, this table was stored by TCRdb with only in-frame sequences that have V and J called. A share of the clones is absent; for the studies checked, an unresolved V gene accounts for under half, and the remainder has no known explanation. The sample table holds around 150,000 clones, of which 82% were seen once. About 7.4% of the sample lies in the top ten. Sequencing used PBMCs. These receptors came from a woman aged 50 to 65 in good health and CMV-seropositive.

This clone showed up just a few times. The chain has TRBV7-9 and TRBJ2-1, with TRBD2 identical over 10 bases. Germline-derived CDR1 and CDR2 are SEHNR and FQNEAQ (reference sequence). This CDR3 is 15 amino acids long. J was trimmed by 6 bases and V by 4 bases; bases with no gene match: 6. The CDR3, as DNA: TGTGCCAGCAGCTCGAGTAGCGGGGGGTCCAATGAGCAGTTCTTC. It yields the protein CASSSSSGGSNEQFF.

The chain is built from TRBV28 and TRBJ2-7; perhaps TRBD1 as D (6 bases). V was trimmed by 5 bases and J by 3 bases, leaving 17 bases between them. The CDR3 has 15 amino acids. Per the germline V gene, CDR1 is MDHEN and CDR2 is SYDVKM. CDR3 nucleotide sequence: TGTGCCAGCAGTCCGTCACAGGGTGGGGTCTACGAGCAGTACTTC. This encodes CASSPSQGGVYEQYF.

As DNA, the CDR3 is TGCGCCAGCAGCCCACAGGGGGCGCAGACTGAAGCTTTCTTT. This translates into CASSPQGAQTEAFF. This chain connects TRBV5-1 to TRBJ1-1, with 9 bases lining up with TRBD1. Germline V gene sequence: CDR1 SGHRS, CDR2 YFSETQ. Trimming took 4 bases from V and 5 from J; bases not matched to a gene: 6. CDR3 length: 14 residues.